This T cell receptor beta chain was observed in a study of T cells in women clearing cervical HPV infection. Regarding this clone: The read ends 3 residues before the CDR3 terminus; that terminus is restored from the germline J gene.

Germline assignment: CDR1 SGHNT and CDR2 YYREEE (reference sequence). The CDR3 runs 15 residues. V gave up 2 bases and J gave up 8 bases; unmatched junction bases: 6. Libraries were prepared by immunoSEQ multiplex PCR; TCRdb keeps only in-frame clonotypes and omits some of them. The table counts around 31,000 clones; more than 8% lies in the top ten. This TCR derives from a woman aged 18-70 years with a cervical HPV16 infection that either progressed to CIN3+ or cleared (not recorded which). The chain recombines TRBV5-4 with TRBJ2-2; 10 positions agree with TRBD1. Material for sequencing was blood buffy coat. The covered CDR3 bases are TGTGCCAGCAGCTTCGGGACAGGGGCCACTGGGGAG. Translated: CASSFGTGATGE. The whole CDR3 protein reads CASSFGTGATGELFF.